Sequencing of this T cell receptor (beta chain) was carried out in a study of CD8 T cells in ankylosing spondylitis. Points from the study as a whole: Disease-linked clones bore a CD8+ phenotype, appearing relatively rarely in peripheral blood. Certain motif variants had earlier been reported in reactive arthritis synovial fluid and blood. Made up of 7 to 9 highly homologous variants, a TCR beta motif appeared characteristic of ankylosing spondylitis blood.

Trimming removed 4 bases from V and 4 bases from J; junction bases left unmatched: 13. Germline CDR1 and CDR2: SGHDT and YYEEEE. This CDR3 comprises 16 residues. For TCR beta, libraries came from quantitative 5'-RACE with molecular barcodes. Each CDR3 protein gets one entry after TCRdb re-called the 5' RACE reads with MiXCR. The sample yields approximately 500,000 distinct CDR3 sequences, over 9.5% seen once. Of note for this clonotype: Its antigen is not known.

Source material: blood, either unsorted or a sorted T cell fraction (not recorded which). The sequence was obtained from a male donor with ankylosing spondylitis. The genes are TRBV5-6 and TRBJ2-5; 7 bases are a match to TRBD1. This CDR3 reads CASSLWTGSTPETQYF. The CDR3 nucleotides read TGTGCCAGCAGCCTTTGGACAGGCTCTACCCCAGAGACCCAGTACTTC. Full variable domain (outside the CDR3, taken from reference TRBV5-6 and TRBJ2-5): DAGVTQSPTHLIKTRGQQVTLRCSPKSGHDTVSWYQQALGQGPQFIFQYYEEEERQRGNFPDRFSGHQFPNYSSELNVNALLLGDSALYLCASSLWTGSTPETQYFGPGTRLLVL.